The sequence of this TCR beta chain was determined in a study of T cells after yellow fever vaccination. The CDR3 has 16 amino acids. Germline loops: CDR1 KGHDR, CDR2 SFDVKD. J lost 4 bases, V lost 2 bases, and 7 bases had no gene match. This clonotype was counted between two and nine times. In TCRdb, the 5' RACE reads were re-called with MiXCR into one record per CDR3 protein. Counted here are roughly 170,000 distinct CDR3 sequences, about a tenth occurring once; the ten biggest clones make up approximately 39%. The sequences come from CD8+ T cells sorted from PBMCs, collected 45 days after the yellow fever booster vaccination. V and J are TRBV24-1 and TRBJ2-3; 8 bases fit TRBD1. The TCR was taken from a man in his late teens or twenties who received the YFV17D yellow fever vaccine. CDR3 protein: CATSDSGTGSPDTQYF. In DNA form, the CDR3 reads TGTGCCACCAGTGATTCCGGGACAGGCAGCCCAGATACGCAGTATTTT.